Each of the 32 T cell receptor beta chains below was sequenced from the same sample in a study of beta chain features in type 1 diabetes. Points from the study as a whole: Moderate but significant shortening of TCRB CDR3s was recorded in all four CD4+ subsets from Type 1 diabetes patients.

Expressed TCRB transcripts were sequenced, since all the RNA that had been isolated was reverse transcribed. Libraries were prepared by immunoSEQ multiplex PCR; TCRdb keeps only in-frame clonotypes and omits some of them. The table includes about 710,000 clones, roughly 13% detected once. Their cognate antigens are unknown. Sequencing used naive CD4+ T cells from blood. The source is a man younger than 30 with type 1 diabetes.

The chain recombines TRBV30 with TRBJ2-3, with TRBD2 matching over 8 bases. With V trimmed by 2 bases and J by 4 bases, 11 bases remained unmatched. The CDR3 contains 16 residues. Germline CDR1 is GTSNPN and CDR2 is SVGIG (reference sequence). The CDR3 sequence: CAWSLGAGGLADTQYF. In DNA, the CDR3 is TGTGCCTGGAGTCTCGGGGCGGGGGGCCTGGCAGATACGCAGTATTTT. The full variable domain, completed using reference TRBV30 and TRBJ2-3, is SQTIHQWPATLVQPVGSPLSLECTVEGTSNPNLYWYRQAAGRGLQLLFYSVGIGQISSEVPQNLSASRPQDRQFILSSKKLLLSDSGFYLCAWSLGAGGLADTQYFGPGTRLTVL.

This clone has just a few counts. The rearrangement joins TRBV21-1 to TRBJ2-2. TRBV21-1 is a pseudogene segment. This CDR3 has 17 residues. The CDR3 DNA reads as TGTGCCAGCAGCAAAGATGAGTGGGCATGGAGATCTGGGGAGCTGTTTTTT. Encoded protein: CASSKDEWAWRSGELFF.

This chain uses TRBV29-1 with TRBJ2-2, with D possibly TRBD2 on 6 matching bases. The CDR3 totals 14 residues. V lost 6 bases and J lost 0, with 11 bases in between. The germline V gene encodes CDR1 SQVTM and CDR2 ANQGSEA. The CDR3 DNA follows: TGCAGCGTCCGGGGGACGTCGAACACCGGGGAGCTGTTTTTT. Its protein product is CSVRGTSNTGELFF.

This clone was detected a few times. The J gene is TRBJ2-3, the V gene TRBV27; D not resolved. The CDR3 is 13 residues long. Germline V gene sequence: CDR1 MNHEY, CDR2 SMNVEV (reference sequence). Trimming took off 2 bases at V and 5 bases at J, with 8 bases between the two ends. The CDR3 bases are TGTGCCAGCAGTTTAATTGGGGAAGATACGCAGTATTTT. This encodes CASSLIGEDTQYF.

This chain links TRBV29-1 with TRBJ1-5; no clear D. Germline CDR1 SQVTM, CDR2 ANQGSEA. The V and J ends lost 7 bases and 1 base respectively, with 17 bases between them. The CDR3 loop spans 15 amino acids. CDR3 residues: CSASSDLYSNQPQHF. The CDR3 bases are TGCAGCGCCTCATCGGACCTCTACAGCAATCAGCCCCAGCATTTT.

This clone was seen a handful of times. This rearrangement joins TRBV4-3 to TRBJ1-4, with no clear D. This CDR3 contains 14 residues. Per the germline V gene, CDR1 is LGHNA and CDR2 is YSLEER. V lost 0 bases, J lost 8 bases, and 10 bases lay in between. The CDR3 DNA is TGCGCCAGCAGCCAAGATTATTCCGGGGAAAAACTGTTTTTT. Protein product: CASSQDYSGEKLFF.

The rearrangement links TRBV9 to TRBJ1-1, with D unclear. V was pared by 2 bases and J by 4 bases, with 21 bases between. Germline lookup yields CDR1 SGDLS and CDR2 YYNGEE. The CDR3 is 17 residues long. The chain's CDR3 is CASSVTSLGLGSTEAFF. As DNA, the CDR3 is TGTGCCAGCAGCGTCACATCGTTGGGCCTGGGGAGCACTGAAGCTTTCTTT. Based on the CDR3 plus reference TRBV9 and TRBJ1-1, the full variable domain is DSGVTQTPKHLITATGQRVTLRCSPRSGDLSVYWYQQSLDQGLQFLIQYYNGEERAKGNILERFSAQQFPDLHSELNLSSLELGDSALYFCASSVTSLGLGSTEAFFGQGTRLTVV.

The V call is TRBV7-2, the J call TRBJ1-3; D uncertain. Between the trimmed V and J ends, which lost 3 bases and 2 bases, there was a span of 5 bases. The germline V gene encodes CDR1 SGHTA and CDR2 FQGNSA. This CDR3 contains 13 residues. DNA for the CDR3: TGTGCCAGCAGCTTGTACACTGGAAACACCATATATTTT. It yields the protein CASSLYTGNTIYF. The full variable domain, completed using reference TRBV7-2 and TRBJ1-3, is GAGVSQSPSNKVTEKGKDVELRCDPISGHTALYWYRQSLGQGLEFLIYFQGNSAPDKSGLPSDRFSAERTGGSVSTLTIQRTQQEDSAVYLCASSLYTGNTIYFGEGSWLTVV.

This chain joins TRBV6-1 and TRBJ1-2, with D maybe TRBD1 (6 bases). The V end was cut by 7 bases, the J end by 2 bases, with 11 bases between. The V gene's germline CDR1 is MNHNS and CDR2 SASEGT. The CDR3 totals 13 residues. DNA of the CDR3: TGTGCCAGCAAGCGGGGGCCGAACTATGGCTACACCTTC. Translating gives CASKRGPNYGYTF.

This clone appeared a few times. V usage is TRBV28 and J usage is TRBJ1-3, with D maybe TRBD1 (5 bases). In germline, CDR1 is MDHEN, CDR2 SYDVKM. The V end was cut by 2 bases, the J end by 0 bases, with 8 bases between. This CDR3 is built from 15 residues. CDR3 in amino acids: CASSLRGSSGNTIYF. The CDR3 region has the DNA TGTGCCAGCAGTTTAAGGGGCAGCTCTGGAAACACCATATATTTT.

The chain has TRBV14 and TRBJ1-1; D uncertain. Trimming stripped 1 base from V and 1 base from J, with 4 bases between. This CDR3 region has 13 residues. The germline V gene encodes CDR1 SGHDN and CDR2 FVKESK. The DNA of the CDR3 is TGTGCCAGCAGCCAAGGAGCGAACACTGAAGCTTTCTTT. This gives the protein CASSQGANTEAFF.

CDR3 nucleotide sequence: TGCAGCGTTGAAGAGGGACTAGCGTTCCCCTTCTTACAAGAGACCCAGTACTTC. Translating gives CSVEEGLAFPFLQETQYF. The rearrangement joins TRBV29-1 to TRBJ2-5; 10 nucleotides align to TRBD2. V shed 0 bases, J shed 2 bases, and the junction held 12 bases outside the gene matches. Per the germline V gene, CDR1 is SQVTM and CDR2 is ANQGSEA. The CDR3 consists of 18 residues. Full variable domain (missing parts from reference TRBV29-1 and TRBJ2-5): SAVISQKPSRDICQRGTSLTIQCQVDSQVTMMFWYRQQPGQSLTLIATANQGSEATYESGFVIDKFPISRPNLTFSTLTVSNMSPEDSSIYLCSVEEGLAFPFLQETQYFGPGTRLLVL.

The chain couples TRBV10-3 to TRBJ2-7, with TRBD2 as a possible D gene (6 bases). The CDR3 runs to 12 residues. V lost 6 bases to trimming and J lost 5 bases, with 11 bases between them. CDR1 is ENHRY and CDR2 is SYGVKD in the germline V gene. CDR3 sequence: CAISGAGDEQYF. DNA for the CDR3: TGTGCCATCAGCGGAGCGGGCGACGAGCAGTACTTC.

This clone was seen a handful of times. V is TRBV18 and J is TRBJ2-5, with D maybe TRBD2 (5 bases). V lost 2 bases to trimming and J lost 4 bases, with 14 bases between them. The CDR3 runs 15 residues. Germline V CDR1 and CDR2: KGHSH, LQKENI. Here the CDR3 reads CASSPGYGNIETQYF. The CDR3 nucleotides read TGTGCCAGCTCACCAGGGTACGGGAACATAGAGACCCAGTACTTC.

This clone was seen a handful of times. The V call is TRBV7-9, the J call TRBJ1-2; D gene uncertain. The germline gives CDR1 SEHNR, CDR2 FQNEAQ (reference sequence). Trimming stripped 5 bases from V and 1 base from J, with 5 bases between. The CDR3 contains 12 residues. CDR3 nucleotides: TGTGCCAGCAGCCCGAGTAACTATGGCTACACCTTC. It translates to CASSPSNYGYTF.

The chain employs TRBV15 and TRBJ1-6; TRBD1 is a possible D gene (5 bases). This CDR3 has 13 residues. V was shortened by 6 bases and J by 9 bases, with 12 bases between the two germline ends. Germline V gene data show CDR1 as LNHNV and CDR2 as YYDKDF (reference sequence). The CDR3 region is CATSTDRSSPLHF. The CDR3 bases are TGTGCCACCAGTACCGACAGAAGTTCACCCCTCCACTTT.

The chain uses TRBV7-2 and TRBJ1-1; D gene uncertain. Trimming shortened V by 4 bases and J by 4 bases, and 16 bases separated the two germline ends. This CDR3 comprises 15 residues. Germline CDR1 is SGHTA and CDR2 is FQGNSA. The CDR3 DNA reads TGTGCCAGCAGCTCCCGACCAAACGCGGGCACTGAAGCTTTCTTT. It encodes CASSSRPNAGTEAFF. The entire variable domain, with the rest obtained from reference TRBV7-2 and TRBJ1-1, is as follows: GAGVSQSPSNKVTEKGKDVELRCDPISGHTALYWYRQSLGQGLEFLIYFQGNSAPDKSGLPSDRFSAERTGGSVSTLTIQRTQQEDSAVYLCASSSRPNAGTEAFFGQGTRLTVV.

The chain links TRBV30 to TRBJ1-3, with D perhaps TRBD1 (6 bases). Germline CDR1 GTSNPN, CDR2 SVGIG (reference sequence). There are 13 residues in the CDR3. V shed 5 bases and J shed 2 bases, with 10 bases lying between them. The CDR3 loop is CAWVQGTGNTIYF. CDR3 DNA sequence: TGTGCCTGGGTGCAGGGGACTGGAAACACCATATATTTT.

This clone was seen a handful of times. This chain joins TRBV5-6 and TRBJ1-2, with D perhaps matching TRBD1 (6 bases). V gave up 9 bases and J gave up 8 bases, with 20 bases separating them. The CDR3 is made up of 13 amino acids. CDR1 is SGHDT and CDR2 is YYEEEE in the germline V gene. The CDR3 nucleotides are TGTGCCACCGAAACTGTGACAGGAGGAGGCTACACCTTC. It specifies CATETVTGGGYTF.

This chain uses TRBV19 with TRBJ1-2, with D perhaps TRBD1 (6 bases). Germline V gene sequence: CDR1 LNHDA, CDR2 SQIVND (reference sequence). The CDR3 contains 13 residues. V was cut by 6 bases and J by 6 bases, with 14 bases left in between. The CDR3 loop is CASSRTERDGYTF. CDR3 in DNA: TGTGCCAGTAGCCGGACAGAGAGAGATGGCTACACCTTC.

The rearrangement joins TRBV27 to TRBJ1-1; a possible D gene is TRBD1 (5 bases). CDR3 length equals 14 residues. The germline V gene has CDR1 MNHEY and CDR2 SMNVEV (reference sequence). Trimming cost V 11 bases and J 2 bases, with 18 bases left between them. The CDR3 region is CARKGWQANTEAFF. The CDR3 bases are TGTGCCCGTAAGGGGTGGCAGGCTAACACTGAAGCTTTCTTT.

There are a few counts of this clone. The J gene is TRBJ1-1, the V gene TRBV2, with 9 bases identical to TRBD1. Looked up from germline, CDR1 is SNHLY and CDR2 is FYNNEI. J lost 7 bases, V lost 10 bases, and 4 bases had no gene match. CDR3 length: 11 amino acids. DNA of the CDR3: TGTGCCAACACAGGGGGCAGTGAAGCTTTCTTT. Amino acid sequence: CANTGGSEAFF.

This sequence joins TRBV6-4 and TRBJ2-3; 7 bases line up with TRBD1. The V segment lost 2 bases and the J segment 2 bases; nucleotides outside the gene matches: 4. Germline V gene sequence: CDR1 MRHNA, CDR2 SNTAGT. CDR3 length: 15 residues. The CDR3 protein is CASSDRGRVTDTQYF. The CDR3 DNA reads TGTGCCAGCAGTGACAGGGGGCGGGTCACAGATACGCAGTATTTT.

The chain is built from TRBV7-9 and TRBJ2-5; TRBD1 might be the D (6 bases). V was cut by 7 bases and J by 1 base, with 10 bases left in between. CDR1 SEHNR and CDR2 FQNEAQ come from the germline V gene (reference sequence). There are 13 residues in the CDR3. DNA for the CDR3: TGTGCCAGCACCAGGGGACCCCAAGAGACCCAGTACTTC. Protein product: CASTRGPQETQYF.

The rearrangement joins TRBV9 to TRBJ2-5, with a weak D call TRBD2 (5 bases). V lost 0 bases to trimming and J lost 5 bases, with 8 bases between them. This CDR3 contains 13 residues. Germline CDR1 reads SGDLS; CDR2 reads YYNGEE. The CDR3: CASSVASMETQYF. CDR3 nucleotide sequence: TGTGCCAGCAGCGTAGCTAGCATGGAGACCCAGTACTTC.

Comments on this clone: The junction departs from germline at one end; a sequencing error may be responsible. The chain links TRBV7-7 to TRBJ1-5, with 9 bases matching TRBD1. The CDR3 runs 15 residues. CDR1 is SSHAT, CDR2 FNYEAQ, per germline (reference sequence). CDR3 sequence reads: CASSLVGTGRQPQHF. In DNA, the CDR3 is TGTGCTAGCAGCTTAGTAGGGACAGGGAGACAGCCCCAGCATTTT.

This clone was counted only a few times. This CDR3 is CASTRDTITGYTF. In DNA form, the CDR3 reads TGTGCCAGTACTCGGGACACAATTACGGGCTACACCTTC. The genes are TRBV19 and TRBJ1-2, with D maybe TRBD1 (6 bases). CDR3 length: 13 residues. Germline CDR1 LNHDA, CDR2 SQIVND (reference sequence). V was pared by 7 bases and J by 8 bases, with 17 bases between.

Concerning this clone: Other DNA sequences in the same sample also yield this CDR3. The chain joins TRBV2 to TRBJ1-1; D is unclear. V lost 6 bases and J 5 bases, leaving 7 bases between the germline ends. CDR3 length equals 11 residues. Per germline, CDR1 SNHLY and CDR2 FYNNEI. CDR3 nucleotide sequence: TGTGCCAGCAGCCCGTATACTGAAGCTTTCTTT. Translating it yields CASSPYTEAFF.

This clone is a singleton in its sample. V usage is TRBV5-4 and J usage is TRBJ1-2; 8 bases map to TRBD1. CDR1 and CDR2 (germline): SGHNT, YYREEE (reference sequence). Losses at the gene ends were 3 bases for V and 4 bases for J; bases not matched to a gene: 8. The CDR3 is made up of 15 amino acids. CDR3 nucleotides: TGTGCCAGCAGCTCAACTTGGGGACAGGCCTATGGCTACACCTTC. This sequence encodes CASSSTWGQAYGYTF.

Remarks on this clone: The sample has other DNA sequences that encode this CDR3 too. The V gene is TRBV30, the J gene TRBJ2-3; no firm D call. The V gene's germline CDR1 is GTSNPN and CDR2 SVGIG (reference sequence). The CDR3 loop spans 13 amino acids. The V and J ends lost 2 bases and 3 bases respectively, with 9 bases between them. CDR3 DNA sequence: TGTGCCTGGAGTCGGGCAGATACAGATACGCAGTATTTT. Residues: CAWSRADTDTQYF. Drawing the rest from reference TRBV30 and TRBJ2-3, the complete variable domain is SQTIHQWPATLVQPVGSPLSLECTVEGTSNPNLYWYRQAAGRGLQLLFYSVGIGQISSEVPQNLSASRPQDRQFILSSKKLLLSDSGFYLCAWSRADTDTQYFGPGTRLTVL.

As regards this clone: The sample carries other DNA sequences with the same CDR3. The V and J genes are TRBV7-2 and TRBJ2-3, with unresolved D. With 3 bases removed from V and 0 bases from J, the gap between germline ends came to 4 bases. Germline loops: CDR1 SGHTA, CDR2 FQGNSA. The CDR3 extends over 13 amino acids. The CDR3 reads CASSFLSTDTQYF. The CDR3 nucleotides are TGTGCCAGCAGCTTCCTAAGCACAGATACGCAGTATTTT.

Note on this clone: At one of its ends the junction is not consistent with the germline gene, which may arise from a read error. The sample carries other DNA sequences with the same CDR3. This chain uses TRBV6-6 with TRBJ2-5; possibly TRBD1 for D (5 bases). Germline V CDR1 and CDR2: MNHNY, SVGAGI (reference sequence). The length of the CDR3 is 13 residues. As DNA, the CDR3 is TGTGCCAGCAGTCAGGGATTGGACGGCCTCTGGCACTTC. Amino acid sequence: CASSQGLDGLWHF.